This TCR beta chain was recovered during a study of neurological immune-mediated disorders. Whole-study findings and limits: Patients with HTLV-1-associated myelopathy had the highest level of TCR clonal expansion, whereas patients with multiple sclerosis had the lowest level, falling beneath the level found in healthy controls. For the multiple sclerosis repertoire cluster, no association with any clinical or MRI feature was found.

The method for making cDNA was 5'RACE, and it used 10-nucleotide random UMIs. Every sequencing run produced over 200 million TCR-beta sequences that came from 15-18 subjects. A single record per CDR3 protein comes from TCRdb applying MiXCR to the 5' RACE reads. This sample yields 55,000 to 65,000 distinct CDR3 sequences, of which 3% to 4% are seen a single time; under 2.5% belongs to the top ten. This clonotype was seen at least ten times. Antigen specificity is unknown. The junction shows a germline mismatch at one end, possibly a read error. CDR3 length equals 17 residues. Germline CDR1 and CDR2: SSHAT and FNYEAQ (reference sequence).

The J gene is TRBJ2-2, the V gene TRBV7-7, with 11 positions matching TRBD2. The material sequenced was PBMCs. This TCR derives from a woman aged 50 to 60 with multiple sclerosis. This chain's CDR3 is CASSLATSGMNTGELFF. The CDR3 bases are TGTGCTAGCAGCTTAGCGACTAGCGGGATGAACACCGGGGAGCTGTTTTTT.